Each of the 13 T cell receptor beta chains below was sequenced from the same sample in a study of blood T cell repertoires in COVID-19. TCRdb's copy holds only in-frame clones and misses some; the assay was immunoSEQ multiplex PCR. The profile shows a few hundred thousand clones, about 80% of them singletons. The sequenced sample consisted of peripheral blood. All receptors derive from a person between 65 and 79 years old with COVID-19, enrolled during active disease.

The J gene is TRBJ2-5, the V gene TRBV5-1; D is possibly TRBD2 (6 bases). Trimming removed 4 bases from V and 2 bases from J, with 12 bases in between. This CDR3 comprises 14 residues. Germline loops: CDR1 SGHRS, CDR2 YFSETQ. CDR3 sequence: CASSRGLQQETQYF. The CDR3 DNA reads TGCGCCAGCAGCAGGGGACTGCAACAAGAGACCCAGTACTTC.

This chain uses TRBV2 with TRBJ2-7; D possibly corresponds to TRBD2 (6 bases). Germline V gene lookup returns CDR1 SNHLY and CDR2 FYNNEI. This CDR3 contains 13 residues. Trimming cost V 4 bases and J 5 bases, with 12 bases left between them. CDR3 in amino acids: CASSVLRDHEQYF. DNA of the CDR3: TGTGCCAGCAGTGTACTGCGGGACCACGAGCAGTACTTC.

The CDR3 spells CAWGRALFTEAFF. CDR3 nucleotides: TGTGCCTGGGGCAGGGCTCTTTTCACTGAAGCTTTCTTT. V gene TRBV30 combines with J gene TRBJ1-1; weak D call: TRBD1 (5 bases). V lost 5 bases to trimming and J lost 4 bases, with 14 bases between them. There are 13 residues in the CDR3. CDR1 is GTSNPN and CDR2 is SVGIG in the germline V gene (reference sequence).

The gene calls are TRBV5-4 and TRBJ2-1; TRBD2 aligns across 10 bases. The CDR3 has 15 residues. J lost 7 bases, V lost 4 bases, and 8 bases had no gene match. Germline V gene data show CDR1 as SGHNT and CDR2 as YYREEE (reference sequence). The CDR3 loop is CASSPGTSAQNEQFF. CDR3 nucleotides: TGTGCCAGCAGCCCCGGGACTAGCGCGCAAAATGAGCAGTTCTTC.

This chain links TRBV5-1 with TRBJ2-1; no clear D gene. V lost 4 bases, J lost 6 bases, and 14 bases lay in between. Germline V lookup: CDR1 SGHRS, CDR2 YFSETQ. This CDR3 has 14 residues. In DNA, the CDR3 is TGCGCCAGCAGCCCAGGAACCCAAGGCAATGAGCAGTTCTTC. Translation: CASSPGTQGNEQFF.

This sequence joins TRBV2 and TRBJ2-1; 10 bases map to TRBD2. The CDR3 has 18 amino acids. Trimming cost V 6 bases and J 1 base; bases outside gene matches: 12. Per the germline V gene, CDR1 is SNHLY and CDR2 is FYNNEI. CDR3 amino acids: CASSPQGGLARSYNEQFF. Written as DNA, the CDR3 is TGTGCCAGCAGCCCCCAGGGGGGACTAGCGAGATCCTACAATGAGCAGTTCTTC.

This clone has just one count. This chain links TRBV9 with TRBJ1-1, with 7 bases aligning to TRBD1. This CDR3 has 15 amino acids. Looked up from germline, CDR1 is SGDLS and CDR2 is YYNGEE. V lost 0 bases and J lost 6; bases outside the gene matches: 8. The CDR3 sequence: CASSVGPGQVPEAFF. In DNA, the CDR3 is TGTGCCAGCAGCGTAGGCCCAGGACAGGTCCCTGAAGCTTTCTTT.

The J gene is TRBJ1-4, the V gene TRBV27; 7 bases line up with TRBD1. CDR1 is MNHEY, CDR2 SMNVEV, per germline (reference sequence). CDR3 length: 15 residues. The trim removed 5 bases at V and 8 bases at J, leaving 11 bases unmatched. CDR3 amino acids: CASSPRQGLTEKLFF. As DNA, the CDR3 is TGTGCCAGCAGTCCCAGACAGGGTTTGACAGAAAAACTGTTTTTT.

The rearrangement joins TRBV6-2 or TRBV6-3 to TRBJ2-7; 8 bases align to TRBD2. The germline V gene encodes CDR1 MNHEY and CDR2 SVGEGT. After removal of 5 bases from V and 4 bases from J, the junction contained 16 bases not matched to a gene. This CDR3 region has 17 residues. DNA of the CDR3: TGTGCCAGCAGTCCAACTAATCGCGGGGGGCCCCGGTACGAGCAGTACTTC. Its translation is CASSPTNRGGPRYEQYF.

This rearrangement joins TRBV28 to TRBJ2-7; 7 positions agree with TRBD2. V shed 5 bases and J 0 bases; nucleotides not matched to a gene: 7. The germline V gene has CDR1 MDHEN and CDR2 SYDVKM. There are 15 residues in the CDR3. For the CDR3, the DNA is TGTGCCAGCAGTCGGACTAGGGTCCTCTCCTACGAGCAGTACTTC. It codes for CASSRTRVLSYEQYF.

The chain has TRBV28 and TRBJ2-5; D is perhaps TRBD2 (5 bases). The ends were cut back, 5 bases at V and 5 bases at J, with 9 bases in the middle. The CDR3 loop spans 12 amino acids. Germline loops: CDR1 MDHEN, CDR2 SYDVKM. The CDR3: CASSLSEETQYF. The CDR3 DNA follows: TGTGCCAGCAGTCTTAGCGAGGAGACCCAGTACTTC.

This clone appeared a few times. This chain uses TRBV4-3 with TRBJ1-2; 8 bases line up with TRBD1. The CDR3 is 19 amino acids. Germline CDR1 and CDR2: LGHNA and YSLEER. Trimming at V came to 1 base and at J to 3 bases, leaving 16 bases not matched to a gene. CDR3 in amino acids: CASSQGPGTGVRIDYGYTF. The CDR3 nucleotides are TGCGCCAGCAGCCAAGGACCCGGGACAGGAGTACGAATAGACTATGGCTACACCTTC.

The J gene is TRBJ1-4, the V gene TRBV15; D unclear. CDR1 and CDR2 (germline): LNHNV, YYDKDF (reference sequence). The CDR3 sequence is 13 residues long. The germline V and J ends were trimmed by 0 bases and 6 bases, with 5 bases remaining between them. The CDR3 nucleotides are TGTGCCACCAGCAGAGATAGTGATGAAAAACTGTTTTTT. It translates to CATSRDSDEKLFF.